The clone carrying this T cell receptor (beta chain) has more than one count but fewer than ten. What it binds is unknown. Study-wide findings and caveats: Tumor-infiltrating Treg TCR alpha and beta sequences overlapped most with tumor naive CD4+ T cells, then blood naive.

Tregs were sorted as CD4+CD25+CD127-/low cells. The CDR3 is 16 residues long. Losses at the gene ends were 2 bases for V and 5 bases for J; bases not matched to a gene: 7. Germline CDR1 and CDR2: MNHEY and SVGEGT. Full-length variable regions came from constant-region reverse primers plus semi-nested Nested Universal Primer A PCR. TCRdb recomputed calls from the 5' RACE reads with MiXCR, one row per CDR3 protein. This table has tens of thousands of distinct CDR3 sequences, about 26% appearing once. This receptor was identified in a female donor with breast cancer. Sequenced sample: tumor-infiltrating Tregs sorted from the breast tumor. The J gene is TRBJ2-3, the V gene TRBV6-2 or TRBV6-3; TRBD2 agrees at 10 bases. The CDR3 DNA reads TGTGCCAGCAGTTACGGAGCGGGAGGGCGGGGAGATACGCAGTATTTT. Translation gives CASSYGAGGRGDTQYF.